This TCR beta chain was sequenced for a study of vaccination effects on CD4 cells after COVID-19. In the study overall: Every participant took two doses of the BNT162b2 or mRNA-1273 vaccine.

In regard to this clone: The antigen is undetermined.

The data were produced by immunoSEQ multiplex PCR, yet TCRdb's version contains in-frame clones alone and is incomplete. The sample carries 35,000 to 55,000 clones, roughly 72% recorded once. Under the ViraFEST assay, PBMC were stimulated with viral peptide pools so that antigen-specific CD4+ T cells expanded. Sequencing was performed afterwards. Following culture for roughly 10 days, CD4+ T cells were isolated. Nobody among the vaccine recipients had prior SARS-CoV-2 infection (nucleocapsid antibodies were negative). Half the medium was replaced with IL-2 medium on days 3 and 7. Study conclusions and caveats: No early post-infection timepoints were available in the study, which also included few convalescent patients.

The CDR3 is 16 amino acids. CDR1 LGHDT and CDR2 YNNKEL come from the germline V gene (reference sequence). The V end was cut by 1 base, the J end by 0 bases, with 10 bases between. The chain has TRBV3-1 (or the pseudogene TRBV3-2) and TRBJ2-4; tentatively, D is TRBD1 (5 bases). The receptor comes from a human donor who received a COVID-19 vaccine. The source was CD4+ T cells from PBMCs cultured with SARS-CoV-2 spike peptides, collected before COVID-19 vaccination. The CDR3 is CASSQANRLAKNIQYF. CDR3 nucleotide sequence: TGTGCCAGCAGCCAAGCTAACAGGCTAGCCAAAAACATTCAGTACTTC.